This is a list of T cell receptor beta chains from one sample in a study of T cell responses to AZD1222 COVID-19 vaccine. Assay: immunoSEQ multiplex PCR; the TCRdb copy retains only in-frame clones and omits some. This sample yields tens of thousands of clones, of which 75% to 95% are seen a single time; roughly 4.3% belongs to the top ten. The sample here was peripheral blood, taken on day 0 of MenACWY control vaccination. The origin of the receptors is an adult in good health. The conserved cysteine and the conserved F or W are not part of the CDR3 here. Size values are once, few and many counts, or a class for expanded clones, and some rows have none.

V: TRBV5-1
J: TRBJ2-3
size: .
CDR3: ASSLGQSTDTQY

V: TRBV27
J: TRBJ1-4
size: .
CDR3: ASSSLGTSGANEKLF

V: TRBV9
J: TRBJ2-6
size: .
CDR3: ASSVGRNSGANVLT

V: TRBV28
J: TRBJ1-3
size: .
CDR3: ASSPDRGAGNTIY

V: TRBV5-1
J: TRBJ2-3
size: .
CDR3: ASSLRPQTTDTQY

V: TRBV11-2
J: TRBJ2-6
size: .
CDR3: ASSRQGTGANVLT

V: TRBV6-5
J: TRBJ1-3
size: .
CDR3: ASSVGPGSGNTIY

V: TRBV27
J: TRBJ1-1
size: .
CDR3: ASSSADGVIAF

V: TRBV10-1
J: TRBJ2-3
size: .
CDR3: ASSENPGPPKDTQY

V: TRBV12-3/TRBV12-4
J: TRBJ1-5
size: .
CDR3: ASSKTGDQPQH

V: TRBV27
J: TRBJ2-7
size: .
CDR3: ASSLSIKGRGIFYEQY

V: TRBV11-2
J: TRBJ1-1
size: .
CDR3: ASSPALGSRGTEAF

V: TRBV5-5
J: TRBJ1-4
size: .
CDR3: ASSLDGQEATNEKLF

V: TRBV15
J: TRBJ1-2
size: .
CDR3: ATSPQLLADYGYT

V: TRBV16
J: TRBJ1-2
size: .
CDR3: ASSQSSGYSGGGGYT

V: TRBV12-3/TRBV12-4
J: TRBJ1-3
size: .
CDR3: ASNRDSRDTIY

V: TRBV6-5
J: TRBJ1-5
size: .
CDR3: ASSYSGATNQPQH

V: TRBV7-9
J: TRBJ2-7
size: .
CDR3: ASSLSWDRSAFEQY

V: TRBV19
J: TRBJ1-5
size: .
CDR3: ASSLRTGTGRFGGNQPQH

V: TRBV20-1
J: TRBJ1-3
size: .
CDR3: SASMDSGGNTIY

V: TRBV11-3
J: TRBJ2-7
size: once
CDR3: ASSLMQDHEQY

V: TRBV12-3/TRBV12-4
J: TRBJ2-1
size: .
CDR3: ASSFEGWNEQF

V: TRBV6-5
J: TRBJ1-1
size: .
CDR3: ASRENTEAF

V: TRBV28
J: TRBJ1-2
size: .
CDR3: ASSPGQGAGGYT

V: TRBV24-1
J: TRBJ2-5
size: .
CDR3: ATSAHRDRNQETQY

V: TRBV23-1
J: TRBJ2-3
size: .
CDR3: ASSQWAGGTDTQY

V: TRBV2
J: TRBJ2-2
size: few
CDR3: ASSLAGIGELF

V: TRBV12-3/TRBV12-4
J: TRBJ2-7
size: few
CDR3: ASLSDLERQY

V: TRBV5-8
J: TRBJ1-1
size: .
CDR3: ASSKRSTENTEAF

V: TRBV23-1
J: TRBJ2-1
size: .
CDR3: ASSQLAGVHNEQF

V: TRBV4-1
J: TRBJ2-3
size: once
CDR3: ASSQEPGLGVTDTQY

V: TRBV4-3
J: TRBJ1-5
size: once
CDR3: ASSQDGGGNQPQH

V: TRBV5-1
J: TRBJ1-1
size: .
CDR3: ASSLRLEGTEAF

V: TRBV5-8
J: TRBJ1-2
size: .
CDR3: ASSYPGGEWYGYT

V: TRBV6-4
J: TRBJ2-1
size: .
CDR3: ASSIAGASSGSSYNEQF

V: TRBV6-6
J: TRBJ2-3
size: .
CDR3: ASSSGQGTDTQY

V: TRBV10-1
J: TRBJ2-1
size: .
CDR3: ASSEGYNEQF

V: TRBV6-5
J: TRBJ2-7
size: .
CDR3: ATRGIGQQAEQY